This T cell receptor beta chain was obtained from a study of CD8+ T cells in alopecia areata. The wider study: Treated patients were given 5 to 10 mg oral tofacitinib twice daily. Treatment ran 6 to 18 months, with 6 months of follow-up afterward.

A few counts support this clone. TCR sequencing used cDNA made by reverse transcription of extracted RNA. Profiling relied on immunoSEQ multiplex PCR, and the TCRdb table lists in-frame clones only, not all of them. Of some 180,000 clones listed, roughly 60% were seen once; the top ten hold roughly 1.7%. The V gene's germline CDR1 is LNHDA and CDR2 SQIVND (reference sequence). The CDR3 has 12 amino acids. Trimming pared 11 bases from V and 0 bases from J, leaving 9 bases between. This specimen was CD4+ T cells sorted from blood, taken at week 0. This receptor was obtained from a human donor with alopecia areata. V usage is TRBV19 and J usage is TRBJ2-3, with D tentatively TRBD1 or TRBD2 (5 bases each). The chain's CDR3 is CASGRSTDTQYF. CDR3 sequence (DNA): TGTGCCTCGGGACGGAGCACAGATACGCAGTATTTT.